Detailed here is one TCR beta chain. Original processing methods: It was from reference gene primer amplification that nucleated cell counts were estimated. Clones were read by immunoSEQ multiplex PCR, and TCRdb kept only the in-frame ones, dropping some. The DNA was the basis for D and trimming; V, J and clone size are from that table. The table includes under 500,000 clones, over 75% detected once. V was pared by 0 bases and J by 0 bases, with 3 bases of the junction left unmatched. Germline CDR1 and CDR2: SGHDT and YYEEEE. This CDR3 spans 15 amino acids. Cohort 3 donors were reported recovered after two negative PCRs, clearance, or symptom resolution. These data belong to a study of blood T cell repertoires in COVID-19. Study as a whole: Collection of acute and convalescent COVID-19 samples took place in the United States, Italy and Spain. Sample material is recorded as cDNA or gDNA derived from T cells, B-cell-depleted T cells, or PBMCs.

This rearrangement joins TRBV5-6 to TRBJ2-7, with 7 bases aligning to TRBD2. This sequence originates from a man aged 25 to 40 who had recovered from COVID-19. The sequenced material came from PBMCs or T cells enriched from blood (not recorded which). CDR3 coding DNA: TGTGCCAGCAGCTTGGGGGCGGGAGCCTCCTACGAGCAGTACTTC. As protein: CASSLGAGASYEQYF.